This T cell receptor beta chain was captured by sequencing in a study of radiotherapy plus CTLA-4 blockade in lung cancer. Study-level results: According to reports, early shifts in blood T cell clones, alongside interferon-beta, forecast response most accurately.

Assay used: immunoSEQ multiplex PCR; TCRdb lists only in-frame clones, some missing. The sample holds approximately 80,000 clones; under 75% are singletons and the top ten take more than 7.5%. Treatment of patients with chemo-refractory metastatic non-small-cell lung cancer consisted of focal radiation plus CTLA-4 blockade with ipilimumab. CDR3 size: 15 residues. Per the germline V gene, CDR1 is LNHDA and CDR2 is SQIVND (reference sequence). Trimming took 5 bases from V and 5 from J; bases not matched to a gene: 11. Comment on this clone: Its target is not known.

The material was peripheral blood, obtained from a patient treated with radiotherapy plus ipilimumab. The J gene is TRBJ1-1, the V gene TRBV19; 7 bases fit TRBD1. This TCR was sampled from a human donor with non-small cell lung cancer whose response to radiotherapy plus ipilimumab could not be evaluated. The CDR3 DNA is TGTGCCAGTAGTCCCGCCGACAGGGAGTGGACTGAAGCTTTCTTT. It translates to CASSPADREWTEAFF.